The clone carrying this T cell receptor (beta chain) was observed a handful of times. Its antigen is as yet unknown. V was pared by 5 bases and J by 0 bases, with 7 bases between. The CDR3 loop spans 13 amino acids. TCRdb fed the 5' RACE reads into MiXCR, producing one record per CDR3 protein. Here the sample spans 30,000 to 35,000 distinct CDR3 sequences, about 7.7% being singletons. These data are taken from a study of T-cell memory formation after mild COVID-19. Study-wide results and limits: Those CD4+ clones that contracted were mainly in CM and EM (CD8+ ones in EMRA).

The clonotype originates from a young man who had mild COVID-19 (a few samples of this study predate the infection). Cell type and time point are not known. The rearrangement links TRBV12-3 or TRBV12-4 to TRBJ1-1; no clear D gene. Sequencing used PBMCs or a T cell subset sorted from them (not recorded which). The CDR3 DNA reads TGTGCCAGCAGTCGAGCAATGAACACTGAAGCTTTCTTT. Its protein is CASSRAMNTEAFF.